These T cell receptor beta chains were read from a single sample in a study of shared clonotypes between healthy human individuals. The data were produced by immunoSEQ multiplex PCR, yet TCRdb's version contains in-frame clones alone and is incomplete. The sample shows 490,000 or so clones, roughly 78% of them seen only once. The source material was PBMCs. The receptors were gathered from a woman aged 35 to 49 in good health. Some clones in this sample may be carry-over from other donors' samples. Each CDR3 is given with its conserved first and last residue. Each record gives: clone size, D gene, V gene, J gene, CDR3 protein, CDR3 DNA. D genes are given only for firm matches. Expanded clones are given a class, and other clones once, few, many or no size at all.

abundance: -; d_gene: TRBD1; v_gene: TRBV18; j_gene: TRBJ1-2; CDR3aa: CASSRSGQANYGYTF; CDR3nt: TGTGCCAGCTCACGATCCGGACAGGCCAACTATGGCTACACCTTC
abundance: -; d_gene: TRBD2; v_gene: TRBV11-2; j_gene: TRBJ2-5; CDR3aa: CASSPNGLAGRETQYF; CDR3nt: TGTGCCAGCAGCCCAAATGGGCTAGCGGGTAGGGAGACCCAGTACTTC
abundance: -; d_gene: -; v_gene: TRBV10-3; j_gene: TRBJ1-3; CDR3aa: CAIRSGVSGNTIYF; CDR3nt: TGTGCCATCAGGAGTGGGGTCTCTGGAAACACCATATATTTT
abundance: once; d_gene: TRBD1; v_gene: TRBV15; j_gene: TRBJ2-1; CDR3aa: CATSPNYPGQVTYNEQFF; CDR3nt: TGTGCCACCAGTCCGAATTACCCGGGACAGGTCACCTACAATGAGCAGTTCTTC
abundance: -; d_gene: TRBD1; v_gene: TRBV2; j_gene: TRBJ1-1; CDR3aa: CASRRQGVGTEAFF; CDR3nt: TGTGCCAGCAGAAGACAGGGAGTGGGCACTGAAGCTTTCTTT
abundance: -; d_gene: TRBD1; v_gene: TRBV7-2; j_gene: TRBJ2-2; CDR3aa: CASSSGQPDTGELFF; CDR3nt: TGTGCCAGCAGCTCGGGACAGCCGGACACCGGGGAGCTGTTTTTT
abundance: -; d_gene: TRBD1; v_gene: TRBV5-5; j_gene: TRBJ2-7; CDR3aa: CASSLRGGPSWEQYF; CDR3nt: TGTGCCAGCAGCTTGCGAGGGGGCCCTTCGTGGGAGCAGTACTTC
abundance: once; d_gene: -; v_gene: TRBV11-1; j_gene: TRBJ2-3; CDR3aa: CASSWRGRLDTQYF; CDR3nt: TGTGCCAGCAGCTGGAGGGGGCGATTGGATACGCAGTATTTT
abundance: -; d_gene: TRBD1; v_gene: TRBV5-1; j_gene: TRBJ2-2; CDR3aa: CASSLDSQGATGELFF; CDR3nt: TGCGCCAGCAGCTTGGATTCCCAGGGGGCCACCGGGGAGCTGTTTTTT
abundance: -; d_gene: -; v_gene: TRBV21-1; j_gene: TRBJ2-1; CDR3aa: CASSTLTRASSYNEQFF; CDR3nt: TGTGCCAGCAGCACCCTGACTCGCGCAAGCTCCTACAATGAGCAGTTCTTC
abundance: -; d_gene: -; v_gene: TRBV7-9; j_gene: TRBJ2-5; CDR3aa: CASSADGVWETQYF; CDR3nt: TGTGCCAGCAGCGCCGACGGGGTCTGGGAGACCCAGTACTTC
abundance: -; d_gene: -; v_gene: TRBV19; j_gene: TRBJ1-2; CDR3aa: CASSIQGDYGYTF; CDR3nt: TGTGCCAGTAGTATACAGGGAGACTATGGCTACACCTTC
abundance: -; d_gene: TRBD1; v_gene: TRBV19; j_gene: TRBJ1-4; CDR3aa: CASSIIKGQGDEKLFF; CDR3nt: TGTGCCAGTAGTATTATAAAGGGACAGGGTGATGAAAAACTGTTTTTT
abundance: -; d_gene: TRBD1; v_gene: TRBV5-1; j_gene: TRBJ1-2; CDR3aa: CASSSGQIIRNYGYTF; CDR3nt: TGCGCCAGCAGCTCGGGACAGATTATAAGGAACTATGGCTACACCTTC
abundance: once; d_gene: -; v_gene: TRBV30; j_gene: TRBJ2-6; CDR3aa: CARSADAGANVLTF; CDR3nt: TGCGCCCGGAGTGCCGACGCCGGGGCCAACGTCCTGACTTTC
abundance: few; d_gene: TRBD1; v_gene: TRBV28; j_gene: TRBJ2-7; CDR3aa: CASSSPGTGRNEQYF; CDR3nt: TGTGCCAGCAGTTCACCCGGGACAGGGCGCAACGAGCAGTACTTC
abundance: -; d_gene: -; v_gene: TRBV7-6; j_gene: TRBJ2-5; CDR3aa: CASSLGSQVSQETQYF; CDR3nt: TGTGCCAGCAGCTTAGGAAGTCAGGTCTCCCAAGAGACCCAGTACTTC
abundance: -; d_gene: -; v_gene: TRBV15; j_gene: TRBJ2-5; CDR3aa: CATSILRGSQYF; CDR3nt: TGTGCCACCAGCATACTGAGGGGGTCCCAGTACTTC
abundance: few; d_gene: TRBD1; v_gene: TRBV2; j_gene: TRBJ1-5; CDR3aa: CASRDGQGLPNQPQHF; CDR3nt: TGTGCCAGCAGGGACGGACAGGGACTACCCAATCAGCCCCAGCATTTT
abundance: -; d_gene: TRBD1; v_gene: TRBV28; j_gene: TRBJ2-7; CDR3aa: CASSLPTGTVSYEQYF; CDR3nt: TGTGCCAGCAGTTTACCTACGGGGACAGTTTCCTACGAGCAGTACTTC
abundance: -; d_gene: -; v_gene: TRBV7-2; j_gene: TRBJ2-2; CDR3aa: CASSLLGGANTGELFF; CDR3nt: TGTGCCAGCAGCTTATTGGGCGGGGCGAACACCGGGGAGCTGTTTTTT
abundance: -; d_gene: -; v_gene: TRBV14; j_gene: TRBJ2-5; CDR3aa: CASSQGVWDRAQYF; CDR3nt: TGTGCCAGCAGCCAAGGAGTGTGGGATAGAGCCCAGTACTTC
abundance: -; d_gene: TRBD2; v_gene: TRBV5-1; j_gene: TRBJ2-3; CDR3aa: CASKLAGVTDTQYF; CDR3nt: TGCGCCAGCAAACTAGCGGGAGTGACAGATACGCAGTATTTT
abundance: -; d_gene: -; v_gene: TRBV7-3; j_gene: TRBJ2-3; CDR3aa: CASSVGSALDTQYF; CDR3nt: TGTGCCAGCAGCGTAGGAAGTGCGCTAGATACGCAGTATTTT
abundance: -; d_gene: TRBD2; v_gene: TRBV9; j_gene: TRBJ2-7; CDR3aa: CASSARASGDYEQYF; CDR3nt: TGTGCCAGCAGCGCGAGGGCTAGCGGGGACTACGAGCAGTACTTC
abundance: -; d_gene: -; v_gene: TRBV14; j_gene: TRBJ2-5; CDR3aa: CASSQVASGETQYF; CDR3nt: TGTGCCAGCAGCCAAGTAGCCAGTGGAGAGACCCAGTACTTC
abundance: -; d_gene: TRBD1; v_gene: TRBV27; j_gene: TRBJ2-6; CDR3aa: CASSPLTGQGDGANVLTF; CDR3nt: TGTGCCAGCAGTCCCCTTACCGGACAGGGCGACGGGGCCAACGTCCTGACTTTC
abundance: -; d_gene: -; v_gene: TRBV7-3; j_gene: TRBJ2-2; CDR3aa: CASSIDPALETGELFF; CDR3nt: TGTGCCAGCAGCATTGACCCCGCCTTGGAGACCGGGGAGCTGTTTTTT
abundance: -; d_gene: TRBD2; v_gene: TRBV5-1; j_gene: TRBJ2-3; CDR3aa: CASSLGTSWGADTQYF; CDR3nt: TGCGCCAGCAGCTTGGGGACTAGCTGGGGCGCAGATACGCAGTATTTT
abundance: -; d_gene: -; v_gene: TRBV4-1; j_gene: TRBJ1-4; CDR3aa: CASSQERTATNEKLFF; CDR3nt: TGCGCCAGCAGCCAAGAAAGGACAGCAACTAATGAAAAACTGTTTTTT
abundance: -; d_gene: -; v_gene: TRBV9; j_gene: TRBJ2-3; CDR3aa: CASSVGGGGTDTQYF; CDR3nt: TGTGCCAGCAGCGTAGGAGGGGGGGGCACAGATACGCAGTATTTT
abundance: -; d_gene: -; v_gene: TRBV9; j_gene: TRBJ1-1; CDR3aa: CASSVGPIHSRAEAFF; CDR3nt: TGTGCCAGCAGCGTAGGACCGATCCATTCGCGCGCTGAAGCTTTCTTT
abundance: -; d_gene: TRBD1; v_gene: TRBV30; j_gene: TRBJ1-3; CDR3aa: CAWARTGTVGNTIYF; CDR3nt: TGTGCCTGGGCCCGCACCGGGACAGTTGGAAACACCATATATTTT
abundance: -; d_gene: -; v_gene: TRBV5-6; j_gene: TRBJ1-1; CDR3aa: CASSWGWAGVGGAFF; CDR3nt: TGTGCCAGCAGCTGGGGTTGGGCGGGCGTAGGGGGAGCTTTCTTT
abundance: -; d_gene: -; v_gene: TRBV29-1; j_gene: TRBJ2-7; CDR3aa: CSVSQGPYEQYF; CDR3nt: TGCAGCGTTAGTCAGGGGCCCTACGAGCAGTACTTC
abundance: -; d_gene: TRBD2; v_gene: TRBV14; j_gene: TRBJ2-7; CDR3aa: CASSPRASGPRGHSYEQYF; CDR3nt: TGTGCCAGCAGCCCCCGAGCTAGCGGGCCGCGGGGGCACTCCTACGAGCAGTACTTC
abundance: once; d_gene: -; v_gene: TRBV27; j_gene: TRBJ1-1; CDR3aa: CASSPNFRAPNTEAFF; CDR3nt: TGTGCCAGCAGTCCCAACTTCCGGGCCCCCAACACTGAAGCTTTCTTT
abundance: -; d_gene: -; v_gene: TRBV19; j_gene: TRBJ2-2; CDR3aa: CASSMLGRTGELFF; CDR3nt: TGTGCCAGTAGTATGTTGGGTAGAACCGGGGAGCTGTTTTTT
abundance: -; d_gene: -; v_gene: TRBV6-1; j_gene: TRBJ1-5; CDR3aa: CASSGGSGNQPQHF; CDR3nt: TGTGCCAGCAGTGGGGGTTCTGGCAATCAGCCCCAGCATTTT
abundance: -; d_gene: -; v_gene: TRBV28; j_gene: TRBJ2-3; CDR3aa: CASSLIGGNPYTDTQYF; CDR3nt: TGTGCCAGCAGTTTAATCGGGGGCAACCCGTACACAGATACGCAGTATTTT
abundance: once; d_gene: TRBD2; v_gene: TRBV27; j_gene: TRBJ2-5; CDR3aa: CASSLSGSETQYF; CDR3nt: TGTGCCAGCAGTTTAAGCGGGAGTGAGACCCAGTACTTC
abundance: once; d_gene: TRBD1; v_gene: TRBV28; j_gene: TRBJ2-7; CDR3aa: CASSRDRPRAPSSYEQYF; CDR3nt: TGTGCCAGCAGCCGGGACAGGCCCCGGGCCCCGAGCTCCTACGAGCAGTACTTC
abundance: -; d_gene: TRBD2; v_gene: TRBV5-1; j_gene: TRBJ2-2; CDR3aa: CASSLGLAGAGELFF; CDR3nt: TGCGCCAGCAGCTTGGGTCTAGCGGGAGCCGGGGAGCTGTTTTTT
abundance: -; d_gene: -; v_gene: TRBV27; j_gene: TRBJ1-5; CDR3aa: CASSRGTQGLGSPQHF; CDR3nt: TGTGCCAGCAGCCGAGGAACCCAGGGCCTCGGTTCGCCCCAGCATTTT
abundance: -; d_gene: -; v_gene: TRBV5-1; j_gene: TRBJ1-6; CDR3aa: CASSEGPNSPLHF; CDR3nt: TGCGCCAGCAGCGAGGGCCCGAATTCACCCCTCCACTTT
abundance: -; d_gene: -; v_gene: TRBV5-4; j_gene: TRBJ2-7; CDR3aa: CASSSMTSFEQYF; CDR3nt: TGTGCCAGCAGCTCAATGACTAGTTTCGAGCAGTACTTC
abundance: -; d_gene: -; v_gene: TRBV5-6; j_gene: TRBJ2-7; CDR3aa: CASSLLGAVSYEQYF; CDR3nt: TGTGCCAGCAGCTTATTGGGAGCCGTGTCCTACGAGCAGTACTTC
abundance: many; d_gene: TRBD2; v_gene: TRBV7-9; j_gene: TRBJ2-1; CDR3aa: CASSSDMGGGQFF; CDR3nt: TGTGCCAGCAGCAGTGACATGGGCGGGGGGCAGTTCTTC
abundance: -; d_gene: TRBD2; v_gene: TRBV5-4; j_gene: TRBJ2-1; CDR3aa: CASSLTSGRAFEQFF; CDR3nt: TGTGCCAGCAGCTTAACTAGCGGGAGGGCCTTTGAGCAGTTCTTC
abundance: -; d_gene: -; v_gene: TRBV28; j_gene: TRBJ1-2; CDR3aa: CASSSGTANYGYTF; CDR3nt: TGTGCCAGCAGCAGCGGGACGGCGAACTATGGCTACACCTTC
abundance: -; d_gene: -; v_gene: TRBV5-6; j_gene: TRBJ1-4; CDR3aa: CASSPRLYNNEKLFF; CDR3nt: TGTGCCAGCAGCCCTAGACTCTACAATAATGAAAAACTGTTTTTT
abundance: -; d_gene: -; v_gene: TRBV15; j_gene: TRBJ2-1; CDR3aa: CATSTGTYYNEQFF; CDR3nt: TGTGCCACCAGCACCGGGACTTACTACAATGAGCAGTTCTTC
abundance: -; d_gene: -; v_gene: TRBV18; j_gene: TRBJ1-1; CDR3aa: CASSPITQTDGAEAFF; CDR3nt: TGTGCCAGCTCACCAATAACTCAAACTGATGGGGCTGAAGCTTTCTTT